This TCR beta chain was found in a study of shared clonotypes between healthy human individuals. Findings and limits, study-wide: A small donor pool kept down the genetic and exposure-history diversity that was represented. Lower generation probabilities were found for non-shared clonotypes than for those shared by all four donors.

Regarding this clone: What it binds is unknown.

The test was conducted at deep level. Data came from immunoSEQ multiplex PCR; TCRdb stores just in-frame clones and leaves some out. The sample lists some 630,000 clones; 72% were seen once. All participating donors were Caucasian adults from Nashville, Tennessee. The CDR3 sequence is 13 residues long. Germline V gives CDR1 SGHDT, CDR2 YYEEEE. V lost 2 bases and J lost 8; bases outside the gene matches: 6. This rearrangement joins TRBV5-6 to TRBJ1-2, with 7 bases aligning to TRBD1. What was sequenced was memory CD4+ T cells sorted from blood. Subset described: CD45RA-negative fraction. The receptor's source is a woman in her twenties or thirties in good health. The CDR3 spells CASSFDRAGGYTF. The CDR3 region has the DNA TGTGCCAGCAGCTTCGACAGGGCAGGCGGCTACACCTTC.